This is a list of T cell receptor beta chains from one sample in a study of Ad26.COV2.S vaccination and SARS-CoV-2 variants. Clones were read by immunoSEQ multiplex PCR, and TCRdb kept only the in-frame ones, dropping some. This table holds about 420,000 clones, approximately 90% found once. Material: peripheral blood, obtained in a trial of Ad26.COV2.S vaccine versus placebo. Receptor source: a person between 18 and 65 years old who received the Ad26.COV2.S COVID-19 vaccine or a placebo. Both conserved end residues are part of each CDR3. The order of the fields is clone size, V gene, J gene, D gene, CDR3 DNA, CDR3 protein. D genes are given only for firm matches. The size of a clone is reported for some rows only, either as once, few or many, or as a class for expanded clones.

size: -
V: TRBV14
J: TRBJ2-7
D: -
DNA: TGTGCCAGCAGCCAAGATCGAGGTCCGAAGTACTTC
CDR3: CASSQDRGPKYF

size: -
V: TRBV5-1
J: TRBJ1-1
D: TRBD1
DNA: TGCGCCAGCAGCCGACAGGGAGAGTCTGAAGCTTTCTTT
CDR3: CASSRQGESEAFF

size: -
V: TRBV19
J: TRBJ2-1
D: TRBD2
DNA: TGTGCCAGTACCAATAGCGGGTCTAGCTCCTACAATGAGCAGTTCTTC
CDR3: CASTNSGSSSYNEQFF

size: once
V: TRBV7-9
J: TRBJ1-2
D: -
DNA: TGTGCCAGCAGCTCCCCTGGGTCCTATGGCTACACCTTC
CDR3: CASSSPGSYGYTF

size: -
V: TRBV4-3
J: TRBJ1-1
D: -
DNA: TGCGCCAGCAGCCAAGATTTGGGGAGGACTGAAGCTTTCTTT
CDR3: CASSQDLGRTEAFF

size: -
V: TRBV27
J: TRBJ2-7
D: TRBD2
DNA: TGTGCCAGCAGTTTTAGCGGGGGCTACGAGCAGTACTTC
CDR3: CASSFSGGYEQYF

size: -
V: TRBV28
J: TRBJ2-4
D: TRBD1
DNA: TGTGCCAGCCCCACATATTTAGTCGCTGGGACAGCAAAAAACATTCAGTACTTC
CDR3: CASPTYLVAGTAKNIQYF

size: -
V: TRBV6-5
J: TRBJ2-1
D: -
DNA: TGTGCCAGCAGTTCGCGCGGGGATTCCTACAATGAGCAGTTCTTC
CDR3: CASSSRGDSYNEQFF

size: -
V: TRBV6-4
J: TRBJ1-5
D: TRBD1
DNA: TGTGCCAGCAGTGAAACAGGGGGGGGCAATCAGCCCCAGCATTTT
CDR3: CASSETGGGNQPQHF

size: once
V: TRBV2
J: TRBJ2-2
D: -
DNA: TGTGCCAGCAGAACCGGGACCATTAACACCGGGGAGCTGTTTTTT
CDR3: CASRTGTINTGELFF

size: -
V: TRBV6-5
J: TRBJ2-7
D: -
DNA: TGTGCCAGCTGCCGGGACACCTCTTACGAGCAGTACTTC
CDR3: CASCRDTSYEQYF

size: -
V: TRBV3-1/TRBV3-2
J: TRBJ2-7
D: -
DNA: TGTGCCAGCACTCAGGGGTTCGAGCAGTACTTC
CDR3: CASTQGFEQYF

size: -
V: TRBV11-3
J: TRBJ2-5
D: TRBD1
DNA: TGTGCCAGCAGCACAGGACAGGGAGGTGCGACCCAGTACTTC
CDR3: CASSTGQGGATQYF

size: -
V: TRBV6-6
J: TRBJ1-5
D: TRBD1
DNA: TGTGCCAGCAGTTACGGCAGGGGGTATGAGGCCCAGCATTTT
CDR3: CASSYGRGYEAQHF

size: once
V: TRBV28
J: TRBJ2-4
D: -
DNA: TGTGCCAGCAGTTTACCAGGATGGGGAAACATTCAGTACTTC
CDR3: CASSLPGWGNIQYF

size: -
V: TRBV4-3
J: TRBJ2-7
D: -
DNA: TGCGCCAGCAGCCAAGAGATCCGGACAGCAACCTACGAGCAGTACTTC
CDR3: CASSQEIRTATYEQYF

size: -
V: TRBV30
J: TRBJ1-2
D: -
DNA: TGTGCCTCAAGGGGGGTGAGCCCGGGGGGCTACACCTTC
CDR3: CASRGVSPGGYTF

size: -
V: TRBV6-6
J: TRBJ1-1
D: TRBD1
DNA: TGTGCCAGCAGCCAAACAGGGGGGACTGAAGCTTTCTTT
CDR3: CASSQTGGTEAFF

size: -
V: TRBV6-1
J: TRBJ1-6
D: TRBD1
DNA: TGTGCCAGCAGTTCCCGGGGGACAGGGGGTTCACCCCTCCACTTT
CDR3: CASSSRGTGGSPLHF

size: -
V: TRBV3-1/TRBV3-2
J: TRBJ2-3
D: TRBD2
DNA: TGTGCCAGCAGCCAAGGCCTGGGACTAGCGGGGGGCACAGATACGCAGTATTTT
CDR3: CASSQGLGLAGGTDTQYF

size: -
V: TRBV5-1
J: TRBJ1-1
D: TRBD1
DNA: TGCGCCAGCAGCTTGGGAGAAACAGGGGGGACTGAAGCTTTCTTT
CDR3: CASSLGETGGTEAFF

size: -
V: TRBV19
J: TRBJ1-6
D: -
DNA: TGTGCCAGTAGTAACTCGCTCCGGAGCGGTTCACCCCTCCACTTT
CDR3: CASSNSLRSGSPLHF

size: -
V: TRBV3-1/TRBV3-2
J: TRBJ2-7
D: -
DNA: TGTGCCAGCAGCAGAAGGACGGGACCCTACGAGCAGTACTTC
CDR3: CASSRRTGPYEQYF

size: -
V: TRBV6-2/TRBV6-3
J: TRBJ2-1
D: TRBD2
DNA: TGTGCCAGCAGTTACTTCGGGCTAGCGGGGCGATACTCCTACAATGAGCAGTTCTTC
CDR3: CASSYFGLAGRYSYNEQFF

size: few
V: TRBV4-3
J: TRBJ1-2
D: -
DNA: TGCGCCAGCAGCCAAGACCAGGGATACTATGGCTACACCTTC
CDR3: CASSQDQGYYGYTF

size: -
V: TRBV15
J: TRBJ2-3
D: TRBD1
DNA: TGTGCCACCAGCTACTGGGACAGGGGAGGCACAGATACGCAGTATTTT
CDR3: CATSYWDRGGTDTQYF

size: -
V: TRBV30
J: TRBJ2-7
D: -
DNA: TGTGCCTGGAGACGGCGACAGGACGGCGAGCAGTACTTC
CDR3: CAWRRRQDGEQYF

size: few
V: TRBV5-5
J: TRBJ2-1
D: TRBD1
DNA: TGTGCCAGCAGCCGACAGGGGTTTATTAATGAGCAGTTCTTC
CDR3: CASSRQGFINEQFF

size: -
V: TRBV18
J: TRBJ1-2
D: TRBD1
DNA: TGTGCCAGCTCACCACCGACAGGGCGAGAGGTACATGGCTACACCTTC
CDR3: CASSPPTGREVHGYTF

size: -
V: TRBV5-4
J: TRBJ2-6
D: TRBD1
DNA: TGTGCCAGCAGCTCAAGGCGACAGGGGCTCCGCTCTGGGGCCAACGTCCTGACTTTC
CDR3: CASSSRRQGLRSGANVLTF

size: -
V: TRBV10-3
J: TRBJ1-2
D: -
DNA: TGTGCCATCAGCCACAGGGACACCAACTATGGCTACACCTTC
CDR3: CAISHRDTNYGYTF

size: -
V: TRBV14
J: TRBJ2-5
D: -
DNA: TGTGCCAGCAGCCAAGGGACAGTCAGGGTGTCAGAGACCCAGTACTTC
CDR3: CASSQGTVRVSETQYF

size: -
V: TRBV4-1
J: TRBJ2-5
D: TRBD2
DNA: TGCGCCAGCAGCCAAGAGGAGAGGGCGGGGGGGCTTATAGAGACCCAGTACTTC
CDR3: CASSQEERAGGLIETQYF

size: -
V: TRBV7-9
J: TRBJ2-2
D: -
DNA: TGTGCCAGCAGCCTAATAGGTTTCGTGGAGCTGTTTTTT
CDR3: CASSLIGFVELFF

size: few
V: TRBV7-8
J: TRBJ2-7
D: -
DNA: TGTGCCAGCACCCGAGGGGGGACCTACGAGCAGTACTTC
CDR3: CASTRGGTYEQYF

size: -
V: TRBV19
J: TRBJ1-5
D: -
DNA: TGTGCCAGTAGTCAGGGGAACGGCAATCAGCCCCAGCATTTT
CDR3: CASSQGNGNQPQHF

size: many
V: TRBV11-2
J: TRBJ2-1
D: TRBD2
DNA: TGTGCCAGCAGCTCGACGACTAGCGGTGAGCAGTTCTTC
CDR3: CASSSTTSGEQFF

size: -
V: TRBV27
J: TRBJ1-2
D: -
DNA: TGTGCCAGCAGTTCAGGAGGGTACGGCTACACCTTC
CDR3: CASSSGGYGYTF

size: -
V: TRBV16
J: TRBJ2-2
D: TRBD2
DNA: TGTGCCAGCACGAAAGCGGGGGGCCACACCGGGGAGCTGTTTTTT
CDR3: CASTKAGGHTGELFF

size: few
V: TRBV4-2
J: TRBJ2-3
D: -
DNA: TGTGCCAGCAGCCAGACAGGAAGCACAGATACGCAGTATTTT
CDR3: CASSQTGSTDTQYF

size: -
V: TRBV6-6
J: TRBJ2-2
D: TRBD2
DNA: TGTGCCAGCAGGACTAGCGGGGGTGGTACCGGGGAGCTGTTTTTT
CDR3: CASRTSGGGTGELFF

size: -
V: TRBV28
J: TRBJ2-2
D: TRBD1
DNA: TGTGCCAGCAGTTCCTTGACAGGGGCGAACACCGGGGAGCTGTTTTTT
CDR3: CASSSLTGANTGELFF

size: few
V: TRBV21-1
J: TRBJ2-7
D: -
DNA: TGTGCCAGCAGCGCCCGGACAGGGGCCCCTAACGAGCAGTACTTC
CDR3: CASSARTGAPNEQYF

size: -
V: TRBV18
J: TRBJ2-2
D: -
DNA: TGTGCCAGCTCACGAAGGGAAAGCGCCACCGGGGAGCTGTTTTTT
CDR3: CASSRRESATGELFF